The clone carrying this T cell receptor beta chain has ten or more counts. Antigen: not known. Read sequence stops 3 residues before the CDR3 end, and the germline J gene provides the missing end. CDR1 ENHRY and CDR2 SYGVKD come from the germline V gene. This CDR3 comprises 13 residues. V was trimmed by 8 bases and J by 0 bases, leaving 10 bases between them. Produced via immunoSEQ multiplex PCR; TCRdb's table is partial and in-frame only. The sample contains around 39,000 clones, none of them singletons. This specimen belongs to a study of T cell clonality in common variable immunodeficiency. Overall study findings and caveats: Common variable immunodeficiency TCR beta sequences reportedly had fewer deletions and N-nucleotide insertions. Compared with healthy controls, CVID subjects showed increased TCRbeta clonality, mostly in about a third. Authors noted CVID clonality's cause needs subpopulation repertoire sequencing. Links between repertoire features and CVID complications were heterogeneity-limited.

The chain uses TRBV10-3 and TRBJ1-1; D is possibly TRBD1 (5 bases). Sequenced sample: peripheral blood mononuclear cells. This receptor was identified in a person between 18 and 70 years old in good health. The CDR3 DNA, read in part, is TGTGCCATCGGGGGGGTTTTGAACACTGAA. This sequence encodes CAIGGVLNTE. The whole CDR3 reads CAIGGVLNTEAFF.